This T cell receptor (beta chain) was sequenced during a study of blood T cell repertoires in COVID-19. Study at large: PBMCs, B-cell-depleted T cells, or T cells were the source of the cDNA or gDNA that made up the material.

Clinical history as reported by participants underpinned cohort assignment. The trim removed 3 bases at V and 2 bases at J, leaving 5 bases unmatched. This CDR3 has 16 amino acids. Looked up from germline, CDR1 is SGHRS and CDR2 is YFSETQ. Measured with immunoSEQ multiplex PCR; TCRdb has only the in-frame clones, and not every one. The sample shows around 200,000 clones, roughly 85% of them seen only once. The receptor was derived from a man aged 40-50 years who had recovered from COVID-19. The specimen sequenced was PBMCs or T cells enriched from blood (not recorded which). The chain joins TRBV5-1 to TRBJ2-3; 11 bases are a match to TRBD2. CDR3 DNA: TGCGCCAGCAGCTCCAGACTAGCGGGAATCACAGATACGCAGTATTTT. This sequence encodes CASSSRLAGITDTQYF.